This T cell receptor beta chain was identified during a study of brain metastases from non-small cell lung cancer. Whole-study findings and limits: Paired brain metastases and primary tumors largely shared TCR repertoires.

This clone has more than one count but fewer than ten. Its antigen remains unknown. This table comes from immunoSEQ multiplex PCR, and its TCRdb copy is limited to in-frame clones, with some not included. The table has about 720 clones, around nine tenths seen once. Germline V gene sequence: CDR1 KGHSH, CDR2 LQKENI. CDR3 length equals 19 residues. Trimming took 1 base from V and 4 from J; bases not matched to a gene: 16. This chain uses TRBV18 with TRBJ2-1; 7 bases fit TRBD1. The sample was primary lung tumor tissue. The clonotype comes from a donor older than 35 with non-small cell lung cancer. The CDR3 coding sequence is TGTGCCAGCTCACCACGACCGGACGTCCGCCCAGGGGGATACAATGAGCAGTTCTTC. It codes for CASSPRPDVRPGGYNEQFF.